The 30 T cell receptor beta chains presented below share a single source sample, sequenced in a study of type 1 regulatory T cells. TCRdb ran MiXCR on the reads and lists one entry per CDR3 protein. The table shows roughly 67,000 distinct CDR3 sequences, with approximately 64% occurring only once. No antigens are known for them. Sequenced sample: cultured T cells, either the whole culture or a sorted T cell fraction (not recorded which). Subset described: Tr1-enriched cell product generated in vitro against host alloantigens. The receptors derive from a human donor in good health.

This chain uses TRBV20-1 with TRBJ2-3; possible D gene TRBD2, 5 bases. Deletions cut 3 bases from V and 2 bases from J, with 9 bases between. CDR3 size: 13 residues. Germline CDR1 reads DFQATT; CDR2 reads SNEGSKA (reference sequence). The CDR3 DNA reads TGCAGTGCTAGTCAGCGGTCCACAGATACGCAGTATTTT. Translation: CSASQRSTDTQYF.

The genes are TRBV20-1 and TRBJ2-7; weak D call: TRBD1 (5 bases). CDR1 DFQATT and CDR2 SNEGSKA come from the germline V gene (reference sequence). Trimming pared 0 bases from V and 3 bases from J, leaving 9 bases between. The CDR3 is made up of 13 amino acids. DNA of the CDR3: TGCAGTGCTAGAGACAGGGTTGGCTACGAGCAGTACTTC. It translates to CSARDRVGYEQYF.

The gene calls are TRBV5-1 and TRBJ1-1, with 8 bases that match TRBD1. The trim removed 0 bases at V and 2 bases at J, leaving 3 bases unmatched. The CDR3 consists of 15 residues. Germline values: CDR1 SGHRS, CDR2 YFSETQ. This CDR3 is CASSLAQGANTEAFF. DNA of the CDR3: TGCGCCAGCAGCTTGGCGCAGGGGGCAAACACTGAAGCTTTCTTT.

This clonotype has just a few counts. The V gene is TRBV20-1, the J gene TRBJ2-1, with TRBD2 identical over 7 bases. CDR3 length: 14 residues. Germline CDR1 DFQATT, CDR2 SNEGSKA (reference sequence). The V and J ends lost 5 bases and 7 bases, in that order; junction bases with no gene match: 11. In DNA, the CDR3 is TGCAGTGCTCGAAATAGCGGGTGGCCAAATGAGCAGTTCTTC. Protein product: CSARNSGWPNEQFF.

V usage is TRBV6-2 or TRBV6-3 and J usage is TRBJ2-7; no clear D. Trimming pared 5 bases from V and 2 bases from J, leaving 10 bases between. Germline CDR1 is MNHEY and CDR2 is SVGEGT. This CDR3 has 13 amino acids. CDR3 nucleotides: TGTGCCAGCAGTCGACTGTATCCCTACGAGCAGTACTTC. This codes for CASSRLYPYEQYF.

The chain combines TRBV20-1 with TRBJ2-3; no reliable D call. The germline V gene has CDR1 DFQATT and CDR2 SNEGSKA (reference sequence). The ends were cut back, 0 bases at V and 4 bases at J, with 14 bases in the middle. The CDR3 totals 15 residues. The CDR3 DNA follows: TGCAGTGCTAGAGAGACTCCTGGGTTGTCAGATACGCAGTATTTT. Its protein is CSARETPGLSDTQYF.

On this clonotype itself: The junction departs from germline at one end; a sequencing error may be responsible. The genes are TRBV6-5 and TRBJ2-1; TRBD1 might be the D (6 bases). Germline CDR1 MNHEY, CDR2 SVGAGI. This CDR3 contains 14 residues. The CDR3 region has the DNA TGTGCCAGCAGGGCCCTGGACAGTTACAATGAGCGGTTCTTC. This encodes CASRALDSYNERFF.

The chain links TRBV2 to TRBJ1-1; D is unresolved. The CDR3 is 13 amino acids. The germline gives CDR1 SNHLY, CDR2 FYNNEI. V gave up 4 bases and J gave up 3 bases, with 9 bases separating them. The CDR3 region has the DNA TGTGCCAGCAGTGTGAAGTGGGACACTGAAGCTTTCTTT. Protein: CASSVKWDTEAFF.

This clonotype was observed a handful of times. The chain couples TRBV3-1 to TRBJ1-1; D unclear. Germline V gene data show CDR1 as LGHDT and CDR2 as YNNKEL (reference sequence). CDR3 length: 12 residues. V dropped 1 base and J dropped 7 bases, with 7 bases sitting between them. CDR3 sequence reads: CASSQGALEAFF. The CDR3, as DNA: TGTGCCAGCAGCCAAGGGGCCCTTGAAGCTTTCTTT.

The chain is built from TRBV29-1 and TRBJ2-7, with 10 bases aligning to TRBD2. V lost 5 bases, J lost 4 bases, and 5 bases stayed unmatched. Germline assignment: CDR1 SQVTM and CDR2 ANQGSEA. The CDR3 has 13 amino acids. The CDR3 DNA follows: TGCAGCGTTTCTAGCGGGAGAGGATACGAGCAGTACTTC. Protein sequence: CSVSSGRGYEQYF.

V gene TRBV4-1 combines with J gene TRBJ2-1; TRBD2 aligns across 13 bases. The CDR3 covers 16 residues. Trimming removed 1 base from V and 7 bases from J; junction bases left unmatched: 4. CDR1 MGHRA and CDR2 YSYEKL come from the germline V gene. The CDR3 region has the DNA TGCGCCAGCAGCCAAGTTTGGACTAGCGGGAGAAATGAGCAGTTCTTC. It specifies CASSQVWTSGRNEQFF.

This clonotype came up a few times. J is TRBJ2-1 and V is TRBV7-2, with TRBD2 identical over 14 bases. V was clipped by 5 bases and J by 10 bases; unmatched bases: 13. The CDR3 spans 17 residues. Germline assignment: CDR1 SGHTA and CDR2 FQGNSA. CDR3 loop: CASSPRLAGGPFGEQFF. CDR3 in DNA: TGTGCCAGCAGCCCCAGACTAGCGGGAGGGCCCTTTGGGGAGCAGTTCTTC.

The V gene is TRBV15, the J gene TRBJ2-5; D not resolved. Germline CDR1 reads LNHNV; CDR2 reads YYDKDF (reference sequence). Trimming cost V 0 bases and J 9 bases, with 11 bases left between them. The CDR3 spans 13 residues. Here the CDR3 DNA reads TGTGCCACCAGCAGAGATCTGACCCGAGCCCAGTACTTC. It is translated as CATSRDLTRAQYF.

The chain links TRBV6-1 to TRBJ2-7; the D is unclear. The CDR3 length is 13 residues. The V gene lost 3 bases and the J gene lost 9 bases, with 15 bases spanning the gap. The germline V gene encodes CDR1 MNHNS and CDR2 SASEGT. CDR3 sequence reads: CASSEQWLARQYF. The DNA for the CDR3 is TGTGCCAGCAGTGAGCAGTGGCTGGCTCGGCAGTACTTC.

CDR3 in DNA: TGTGCCACCAGTGATCTTACGGGAGCCGGGACAAATGAGCAGTTCTTC. Amino acids: CATSDLTGAGTNEQFF. This chain connects TRBV24-1 to TRBJ2-1; D could derive from TRBD1 or TRBD2 (6 bases each). Germline V gives CDR1 KGHDR, CDR2 SFDVKD. This CDR3 comprises 16 residues. V gave up 3 bases and J gave up 7 bases, with 18 bases separating them.

This clonotype occurred a few times. The chain recombines TRBV12-3 or TRBV12-4 with TRBJ2-3, with 8 bases lining up with TRBD1. This CDR3 region has 14 residues. The V gene end was trimmed by 6 bases and the J gene end by 0 bases; junction bases not matched to a gene: 2. CDR3 loop: CASSGQGSTDTQYF. Written as DNA, the CDR3 is TGTGCCAGCAGCGGACAGGGTAGCACAGATACGCAGTATTTT.

The gene calls are TRBV2 and TRBJ1-5; TRBD1 aligns across 10 bases. Germline CDR1 reads SNHLY; CDR2 reads FYNNEI. This CDR3 is built from 15 residues. The junction had 2 bases not matched to a gene; V was cut back by 4 bases and J by 2 bases. In DNA form, the CDR3 reads TGTGCCAGCAGTGTGGGGACAGGGGGCAATCAGCCCCAGCATTTT. Translating it yields CASSVGTGGNQPQHF.

V usage is TRBV3-1 and J usage is TRBJ2-7; 13 bases are shared with TRBD2. This CDR3 comprises 15 residues. V trimming: 3 bases; J trimming: 6 bases; junction bases outside the gene matches: 5. Germline V gene data show CDR1 as LGHDT and CDR2 as YNNKEL (reference sequence). CDR3 amino acids: CASSQGRTSGSEQYF. In DNA form, the CDR3 reads TGTGCCAGCAGCCAGGGAAGGACTAGCGGGAGCGAGCAGTACTTC.

V usage is TRBV6-6 and J usage is TRBJ2-7; D may correspond to TRBD1 or TRBD2 (6 bases each). The V end was cut by 6 bases, the J end by 3 bases, with 18 bases between. CDR1 MNHNY and CDR2 SVGAGI come from the germline V gene (reference sequence). The CDR3 is 15 amino acids. The chain's CDR3 is CASSSSELGGYEQYF. The CDR3 DNA reads TGTGCCAGCAGCTCTAGCGAGCTAGGGGGCTACGAGCAGTACTTC.

The chain employs TRBV20-1 and TRBJ2-5; TRBD2 matches at 8 bases. Germline V CDR1 and CDR2: DFQATT, SNEGSKA (reference sequence). CDR3 length: 15 amino acids. The ends lost 7 bases at V and 5 bases at J; junction bases unmatched: 15. The CDR3 is CSVPKSGTSGETQYF. As DNA, the CDR3 is TGCAGTGTCCCTAAATCCGGGACTAGTGGGGAGACCCAGTACTTC.

A few counts support this clonotype. The chain recombines TRBV27 with TRBJ1-1; TRBD1 matches 9 bases. Trimming at V came to 3 bases and at J to 5 bases, leaving 13 bases not matched to a gene. CDR3 size: 17 residues. The germline CDR1 and CDR2 sequences are MNHEY and SMNVEV (reference sequence). The CDR3 region has the DNA TGTGCCAGCAGTTTTTTCGGACAGGGGAAAGTGAGGACTGAAGCTTTCTTT. This codes for CASSFFGQGKVRTEAFF.

The V call is TRBV30, the J call TRBJ1-6; D possibly corresponds to TRBD1 (5 bases). Germline CDR1 reads GTSNPN; CDR2 reads SVGIG (reference sequence). The CDR3 sequence is 11 residues long. Trimming took off 6 bases at V and 10 bases at J, with 10 bases between the two ends. CDR3 amino acids: CACPGTSPLHF. The CDR3 DNA is TGTGCCTGCCCGGGGACGTCACCCCTCCACTTT.

The V call is TRBV21-1, the J call TRBJ2-5; the table's D call, TRBD1, has no DNA check behind it. TRBV21-1 is a pseudogene locus. This CDR3 has 16 amino acids. The CDR3 protein is CASRPFAQGGRETQYF. The CDR3 coding sequence is TGTGCCAGCAGGCCCTTCGCCCAGGGCGGTCGAGAGACCCAGTACTTC.

This clonotype was observed a few times. The chain links TRBV6-2 or TRBV6-3 to TRBJ2-7; TRBD1 aligns across 8 bases. V shed 4 bases and J 0 bases; nucleotides not matched to a gene: 5. The CDR3 consists of 15 residues. Germline CDR1 reads MNHEY; CDR2 reads SVGEGT. The CDR3 DNA reads as TGTGCCAGCAGTTCGCGAACAGGGGGCTCCTACGAGCAGTACTTC. Translation: CASSSRTGGSYEQYF.

The genes are TRBV24-1 and TRBJ1-1, with TRBD1 as a possible D gene (5 bases). This CDR3 is 13 amino acids long. The germline CDR1 and CDR2 sequences are KGHDR and SFDVKD. The ends were cut back, 7 bases at V and 0 bases at J, with 8 bases in the middle. Here the CDR3 reads CATRDSMNTEAFF. The CDR3 DNA follows: TGTGCCACCAGAGACAGCATGAACACTGAAGCTTTCTTT.

In regard to this clonotype: A read error may explain this, as a much larger clone is one base away. The chain is built from TRBV2 and TRBJ2-3; 13 nucleotides align to TRBD2. This CDR3 region has 16 residues. In germline, CDR1 is SNHLY, CDR2 FYNNEI. The CDR3 protein is CASSEARLAGGDTKYF. DNA for the CDR3: TGTGCCAGCAGTGAAGCGAGACTAGCGGGAGGAGATACGAAGTATTTT.

This clonotype was picked up many times. This sequence joins TRBV4-3 and TRBJ2-7; tentative D call: TRBD1 (6 bases). V was trimmed by 5 bases and J by 3 bases, leaving 14 bases between them. The CDR3 totals 14 residues. From germline, CDR1 is LGHNA and CDR2 YSLEER. CDR3: CASSVRRGIYEQYF. The CDR3 DNA is TGCGCCAGCAGCGTCAGAAGGGGGATCTACGAGCAGTACTTC.

This clonotype has only one observation. Being one base from a much bigger clone, this may be a read error. This likely comes from a read error, as the CDR3 has no conserved phenylalanine or tryptophan at its end. The chain recombines TRBV29-1 with TRBJ1-5; no definite D call. Germline assignment: CDR1 SQVTM and CDR2 ANQGSEA. V dropped 4 bases and J dropped 4 bases, with 17 bases sitting between them. CDR3 length: 15 amino acids. The CDR3 DNA reads TGCAGCGTTGCGGACGGAGTGTTAGGGAATCAGCCCCAGCATCTT. This sequence encodes CSVADGVLGNQPQHL.

This clonotype was detected only a few times. V usage is TRBV2 and J usage is TRBJ2-1; TRBD2 matches 10 bases. Germline CDR1 reads SNHLY; CDR2 reads FYNNEI. The trim removed 5 bases at V and 3 bases at J, leaving 1 base unmatched. This CDR3 spans 14 amino acids. The CDR3 sequence is CASSSGRGYNEQFF. DNA for the CDR3: TGTGCCAGCAGTAGCGGGAGGGGCTACAATGAGCAGTTCTTC. Full variable domain (rest looked up from reference TRBV2 and TRBJ2-1): EPEVTQTPSHQVTQMGQEVILRCVPISNHLYFYWYRQILGQKVEFLVSFYNNEISEKSEIFDDQFSVERPDGSNFTLKIRSTKLEDSAMYFCASSSGRGYNEQFFGPGTRLTVL.

This clonotype is labeled medium-sized. This chain uses TRBV6-5 with TRBJ1-5; a weak D match, TRBD1 (6 bases). This CDR3 spans 13 amino acids. Germline V CDR1 and CDR2: MNHEY, SVGAGI. Trimming stripped 6 bases from V and 4 bases from J, with 10 bases between. The CDR3 DNA reads TGTGCCAGCAGAATGACAGGAAATCAGCCCCAGCATTTT. Translating it yields CASRMTGNQPQHF.